This passage covers 27 T cell receptor beta chains from one sample sequenced in a study of blood T cell repertoires in COVID-19. Libraries were prepared by immunoSEQ multiplex PCR; TCRdb keeps only in-frame clonotypes and omits some of them. There are over 150,000 clones in the sample; around four fifths occur only once, and around 7% lies in the top ten. The sample taken for sequencing was PBMCs or T cells enriched from blood (not recorded which). The receptors were gathered from a man aged 50 or older who had recovered from COVID-19.

V usage is TRBV30 and J usage is TRBJ1-6; 7 bases align to TRBD1. CDR1 GTSNPN and CDR2 SVGIG come from the germline V gene (reference sequence). The V gene end was trimmed by 4 bases and the J gene end by 6 bases; junction bases not matched to a gene: 3. CDR3 length equals 13 residues. For the CDR3, the DNA is TGTGCCTGGACGGGACAGTCTAATTCACCCCTCCACTTT. This encodes CAWTGQSNSPLHF.

This clone was seen a single time. The chain couples TRBV18 to TRBJ2-1; 7 bases are shared with TRBD2. CDR3 length: 14 amino acids. V was clipped by 2 bases and J by 3 bases; unmatched bases: 1. From germline, CDR1 is KGHSH and CDR2 LQKENI. As DNA, the CDR3 is TGTGCCAGCTCACCAGGGGGGGGCTACAATGAGCAGTTCTTC. Translating it yields CASSPGGGYNEQFF.

This chain links TRBV19 with TRBJ2-4, with 11 bases fitting TRBD2. From germline, CDR1 is LNHDA and CDR2 SQIVND (reference sequence). This CDR3 region has 18 residues. V trimming: 4 bases; J trimming: 0 bases; junction bases outside the gene matches: 8. The chain's CDR3 is CASSTSGSGGVAKNIQYF. The CDR3 nucleotides are TGTGCCAGTAGTACCTCGGGTAGCGGGGGGGTAGCCAAAAACATTCAGTACTTC.

The chain carries TRBV30 and TRBJ1-1; possible D gene TRBD1, 5 bases. Germline lookup yields CDR1 GTSNPN and CDR2 SVGIG (reference sequence). The CDR3 runs 17 residues. Trimming cost V 0 bases and J 0 bases, with 17 bases left between them. The CDR3 DNA is TGTGCCTGGAGTGTACGGGTAGGGGTGCTAGTGAACACTGAAGCTTTCTTT. This encodes CAWSVRVGVLVNTEAFF.

The gene calls are TRBV4-2 and TRBJ2-3; a weak D match, TRBD1 (6 bases). Germline V gene lookup returns CDR1 LGHNA and CDR2 YNFKEQ. The CDR3 has 18 residues. V was shortened by 0 bases and J by 1 base, with 17 bases between the two germline ends. DNA of the CDR3: TGTGCCAGCAGCCAAGATCTCCAGGGGATGGGGGGCACAGATACGCAGTATTTT. Residues: CASSQDLQGMGGTDTQYF.

The J gene is TRBJ2-2, the V gene TRBV10-2; 8 bases match TRBD2. V lost 2 bases to trimming and J lost 4 bases; unmatched junction nucleotides: 3. The germline gives CDR1 WSHSY, CDR2 SAAADI. This CDR3 spans 15 amino acids. CDR3 region: CASSELGGGTGELFF. The CDR3 DNA reads as TGCGCCAGCAGTGAGCTCGGGGGGGGCACCGGGGAGCTGTTTTTT.

The rearrangement uses TRBV7-3 and TRBJ2-3; a weak D match, TRBD1 (6 bases). Deletions cut 4 bases from V and 6 bases from J, with 17 bases between. Germline lookup yields CDR1 SGHTA and CDR2 FQGTGA. This CDR3 region has 15 residues. This chain's CDR3 is CASSSQGLGGDTQYF. DNA for the CDR3: TGTGCCAGCAGCTCCCAGGGGCTCGGTGGGGATACGCAGTATTTT.

The chain is built from TRBV30 and TRBJ2-1; D may be TRBD1 (6 bases). Trimming shortened V by 0 bases and J by 6 bases, and 15 bases separated the two germline ends. The germline V gene encodes CDR1 GTSNPN and CDR2 SVGIG (reference sequence). The CDR3 spans 15 residues. CDR3 amino acids: CAWSVPAGAGNEQFF. The DNA for the CDR3 is TGTGCCTGGAGTGTCCCGGCAGGGGCGGGCAATGAGCAGTTCTTC.

The chain couples TRBV2 to TRBJ1-2; a possible D gene is TRBD1 (6 bases). Per the germline V gene, CDR1 is SNHLY and CDR2 is FYNNEI. There are 14 residues in the CDR3. Between the trimmed V and J ends, which lost 2 bases and 4 bases, there was a span of 11 bases. The CDR3 sequence is CASSERTVPYGYTF. As DNA, the CDR3 is TGTGCCAGCAGTGAAAGGACAGTGCCCTATGGCTACACCTTC.

This clone was detected ten times or more. The V call is TRBV7-9, the J call TRBJ1-2; TRBD1 matches 9 bases. J lost 8 bases, V lost 5 bases, and 15 bases had no gene match. CDR1 and CDR2 (germline): SEHNR, FQNEAQ (reference sequence). CDR3 length: 16 residues. CDR3 loop: CASSPRDRVGWEGYTF. The CDR3 DNA sequence: TGTGCCAGCAGCCCCCGGGACAGGGTTGGCTGGGAAGGCTACACCTTC. Combining the CDR3 with reference TRBV7-9 and TRBJ1-2 gives the whole variable domain DTGVSQNPRHKITKRGQNVTFRCDPISEHNRLYWYRQTLGQGPEFLTYFQNEAQLEKSRLLSDRFSAERPKGSFSTLEIQRTEQGDSAMYLCASSPRDRVGWEGYTFGSGTRLTVV.

The genes are TRBV11-2 and TRBJ2-4; TRBD1 aligns across 10 bases. Germline CDR1 and CDR2: SGHAT and FQNNGV. V lost 5 bases to trimming and J lost 1 base; unmatched junction nucleotides: 11. The CDR3 extends over 18 amino acids. For the CDR3, the DNA is TGTGCCAGCAGCCCGCCTAGGGACAGGGGTTGGGCCAAAAACATTCAGTACTTC. Translation: CASSPPRDRGWAKNIQYF. Full variable domain (outside the CDR3, taken from reference TRBV11-2 and TRBJ2-4): EAGVAQSPRYKIIEKRQSVAFWCNPISGHATLYWYQQILGQGPKLLIQFQNNGVVDDSQLPKDRFSAERLKGVDSTLKIQPAKLEDSAVYLCASSPPRDRGWAKNIQYFGAGTRLSVL.

The chain recombines TRBV10-2 with TRBJ2-3, with 9 bases fitting TRBD1. The CDR3 consists of 15 residues. Germline loops: CDR1 WSHSY, CDR2 SAAADI. Trimming took 5 bases from V and 8 from J; bases not matched to a gene: 11. CDR3 in amino acids: CASSFVPGQGSTQYF. In nucleotides, the CDR3 is TGCGCCAGCAGTTTCGTCCCGGGACAGGGCTCTACGCAGTATTTT.

This chain connects TRBV4-1 to TRBJ1-1; TRBD1 aligns across 10 bases. The CDR3 runs 18 residues. Germline V gene sequence: CDR1 MGHRA, CDR2 YSYEKL. V dropped 0 bases and J dropped 1; count of bases not matched to a gene: 8. CDR3 DNA sequence: TGCGCCAGCAGCCAAGACCCCGACAGGGGGCAAACGAACACTGAAGCTTTCTTT. Translated: CASSQDPDRGQTNTEAFF.

This chain joins TRBV14 and TRBJ1-2; D is uncertain. V was clipped by 5 bases and J by 6 bases, with 10 bases between them. The CDR3 runs 12 residues. Germline assignment: CDR1 SGHDN and CDR2 FVKESK. DNA of the CDR3: TGTGCCAGCAGCTCCGGGTGGGATGGCTACACCTTC. This sequence encodes CASSSGWDGYTF.

The chain combines TRBV13 with TRBJ2-3; 10 nucleotides agree with TRBD2. The CDR3 spans 16 residues. Per the germline V gene, CDR1 is PRHDT and CDR2 is FYEKMQ (reference sequence). The trim removed 5 bases at V and 1 base at J, leaving 6 bases unmatched. CDR3 loop: CASSDRTSGRTDTQYF. The CDR3 nucleotides are TGTGCCAGCAGCGACCGGACTAGCGGACGCACAGATACGCAGTATTTT.

This clone was found once. The chain is built from TRBV5-6 and TRBJ1-4, with 10 bases aligning to TRBD1. CDR1 and CDR2 from the germline V gene are SGHDT and YYEEEE. This CDR3 region has 18 residues. V was clipped by 1 base and J by 6 bases; unmatched bases: 12. CDR3: CASSLLGGGQGDDEKLFF. CDR3 DNA sequence: TGTGCCAGCAGCTTGTTAGGGGGCGGACAGGGGGATGATGAAAAACTGTTTTTT.

The chain employs TRBV7-2 and TRBJ1-2; maybe TRBD1 (5 bases). With 3 bases removed from V and 9 bases from J, the gap between germline ends came to 17 bases. Germline V gene data show CDR1 as SGHTA and CDR2 as FQGNSA. There are 14 residues in the CDR3. In DNA, the CDR3 is TGTGCCAGCAGCTTCATACAAGACAGTAAACGCTACACCTTC. Encoded protein: CASSFIQDSKRYTF.

The rearrangement uses TRBV20-1 and TRBJ2-2; 12 bases are shared with TRBD2. With 3 bases clipped from V and 8 bases from J, the junction kept 13 bases outside the gene matches. Looked up from germline, CDR1 is DFQATT and CDR2 is SNEGSKA (reference sequence). This CDR3 comprises 17 residues. CDR3 in amino acids: CSASRRASGGASGELFF. Here the CDR3 DNA reads TGCAGTGCTAGTCGAAGGGCTAGCGGGGGGGCGTCAGGGGAGCTGTTTTTT.

V is TRBV7-8 and J is TRBJ2-5; TRBD1 is a possible D gene (5 bases). Per germline, CDR1 SGHVS and CDR2 FQNEAQ. The CDR3 is made up of 16 amino acids. V gave up 5 bases and J gave up 5 bases, with 21 bases separating them. The CDR3 coding sequence is TGTGCCAGCAGCCCTTCCGTGGGGCCCCGCCGGGAGACCCAGTACTTC. Residues: CASSPSVGPRRETQYF.

This clone was found a few times. The rearrangement uses TRBV18 and TRBJ1-1; no clear D. Germline CDR1 is KGHSH and CDR2 is LQKENI. The CDR3 length is 14 residues. V was clipped by 3 bases and J by 1 base, with 9 bases between them. The CDR3 DNA reads as TGTGCCAGCTCACCCTCACCACAGAACACTGAAGCTTTCTTT. Protein sequence: CASSPSPQNTEAFF.

The chain combines TRBV7-6 with TRBJ2-5; 9 bases line up with TRBD2. Germline V CDR1 and CDR2: SGHVS, FNYEAQ. Trimming took 1 base from V and 5 from J; bases not matched to a gene: 5. There are 15 residues in the CDR3. CDR3 loop: CASSLGSGGIETQYF. The CDR3 DNA reads TGTGCCAGCAGCTTAGGGAGCGGGGGGATCGAGACCCAGTACTTC.

This sequence joins TRBV27 and TRBJ1-6; weak D call: TRBD1 (5 bases). Trimming removed 6 bases from V and 7 bases from J, with 13 bases in between. This CDR3 contains 14 residues. Germline CDR1 is MNHEY and CDR2 is SMNVEV (reference sequence). The CDR3 sequence: CASSWGRSNSPLHF. In DNA, the CDR3 is TGTGCCAGCAGCTGGGGGAGGTCCAATTCACCCCTCCACTTT.

This chain uses TRBV19 with TRBJ1-5; possibly TRBD1 for D (6 bases). The CDR3 contains 14 residues. The V end was cut by 1 base, the J end by 7 bases, with 11 bases between. The germline V gene encodes CDR1 LNHDA and CDR2 SQIVND (reference sequence). CDR3 DNA: TGTGCCAGTAGTATAGCACAGGGAGGGCAGCCCCAGCATTTT. It yields the protein CASSIAQGGQPQHF.

This sequence joins TRBV7-2 and TRBJ1-2, with D perhaps TRBD1 (6 bases). The CDR3 sequence is 12 residues long. The V end was cut by 2 bases, the J end by 5 bases, with 6 bases between. Germline assignment: CDR1 SGHTA and CDR2 FQGNSA. This chain's CDR3 is CASSLTGYGYTF. Here the CDR3 DNA reads TGTGCCAGCAGCTTAACAGGGTATGGCTACACCTTC. The full variable domain, rest sourced from reference TRBV7-2 and TRBJ1-2, is GAGVSQSPSNKVTEKGKDVELRCDPISGHTALYWYRQSLGQGLEFLIYFQGNSAPDKSGLPSDRFSAERTGGSVSTLTIQRTQQEDSAVYLCASSLTGYGYTFGSGTRLTVV.

V gene TRBV7-2 combines with J gene TRBJ2-2; D might be TRBD2 (6 bases). Germline CDR1 is SGHTA and CDR2 is FQGNSA. This CDR3 is 16 amino acids long. V shed 5 bases and J shed 0 bases, with 13 bases lying between them. CDR3 protein: CASSQAGPANTGELFF. The CDR3 region has the DNA TGTGCCAGCAGCCAGGCGGGACCCGCGAACACCGGGGAGCTGTTTTTT. The full variable domain, rest sourced from reference TRBV7-2 and TRBJ2-2, is GAGVSQSPSNKVTEKGKDVELRCDPISGHTALYWYRQSLGQGLEFLIYFQGNSAPDKSGLPSDRFSAERTGGSVSTLTIQRTQQEDSAVYLCASSQAGPANTGELFFGEGSRLTVL.

V is TRBV18 and J is TRBJ2-3; no reliable D call. Germline V gene lookup returns CDR1 KGHSH and CDR2 LQKENI. CDR3 length equals 15 residues. Deletions cut 3 bases from V and 0 bases from J, with 10 bases between. The CDR3 nucleotides are TGTGCCAGCTCACCCATGACAATTAGCACAGATACGCAGTATTTT. Amino acid sequence: CASSPMTISTDTQYF.

The chain uses TRBV9 and TRBJ2-2; D remains unclear. This CDR3 has 15 residues. CDR1 and CDR2 (germline): SGDLS, YYNGEE. Trimming took off 4 bases at V and 2 bases at J, with 12 bases between the two ends. The chain's CDR3 is CASSPWSENTGELFF. CDR3 nucleotides: TGTGCCAGCAGCCCATGGTCAGAAAACACCGGGGAGCTGTTTTTT.